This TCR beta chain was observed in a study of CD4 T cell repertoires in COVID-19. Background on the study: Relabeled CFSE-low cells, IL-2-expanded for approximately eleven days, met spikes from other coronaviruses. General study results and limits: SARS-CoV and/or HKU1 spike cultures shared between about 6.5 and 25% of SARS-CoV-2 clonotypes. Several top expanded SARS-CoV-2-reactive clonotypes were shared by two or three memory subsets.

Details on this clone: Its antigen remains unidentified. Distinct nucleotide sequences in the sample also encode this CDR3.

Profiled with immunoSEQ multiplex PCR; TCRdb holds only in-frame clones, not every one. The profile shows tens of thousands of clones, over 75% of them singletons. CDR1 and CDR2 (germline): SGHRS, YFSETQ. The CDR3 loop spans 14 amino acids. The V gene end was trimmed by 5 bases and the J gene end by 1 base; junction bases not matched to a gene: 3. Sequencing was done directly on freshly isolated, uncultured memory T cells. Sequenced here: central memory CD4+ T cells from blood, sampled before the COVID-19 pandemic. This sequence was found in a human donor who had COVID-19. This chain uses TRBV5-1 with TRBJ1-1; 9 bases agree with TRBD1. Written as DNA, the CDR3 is TGCGCCAGCAGACTGGGACAGGGGAACACTGAAGCTTTCTTT. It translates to CASRLGQGNTEAFF.